This is a list of T cell receptor beta chains from one sample in a study of OX40 agonist ivuxolimab in advanced cancers. Clones were sequenced by immunoSEQ multiplex PCR, and TCRdb holds only the in-frame ones, with some missing. The sample records 75,000 to 80,000 clones, 85% being singletons. The sequencing here drew on CD4+ or CD8+ T cells sorted from blood, taken in a trial of the OX40 agonist ivuxolimab. All receptors derive from an adult with an advanced solid tumor such as melanoma, head and neck, liver or kidney cancer. The CDR3 runs from the conserved cysteine through the conserved F or W. D genes are given only for firm matches. Expanded clones get a size class; other rows say once, few or many, or leave the size out.

clone size | J gene | V gene | D gene | CDR3 protein | CDR3 DNA
. | TRBJ2-1 | TRBV14 | . | CASSQVSTQGMQFF | TGTGCCAGCAGCCAAGTTTCGACTCAAGGGATGCAGTTCTTC
. | TRBJ2-7 | TRBV9 | . | CASSPDLTIKYEQYF | TGTGCCAGCAGCCCAGACTTAACCATAAAATACGAGCAGTACTTC
. | TRBJ2-5 | TRBV9 | TRBD2 | CASSVSGGASAETQYF | TGTGCCAGCAGCGTCAGCGGGGGGGCATCCGCAGAGACCCAGTACTTC
. | TRBJ1-4 | TRBV6-5 | . | CASSQGREKLFF | TGTGCCAGCAGCCAGGGACGTGAAAAACTGTTTTTT
. | TRBJ2-3 | TRBV4-3 | TRBD2 | CASSHLPRAGGGDTQYF | TGCGCCAGCAGCCACCTACCCCGAGCGGGGGGTGGGGATACGCAGTATTTT
. | TRBJ2-1 | TRBV30 | . | CAWSLRLAYNEQFF | TGTGCCTGGAGTCTCCGACTAGCCTACAATGAGCAGTTCTTC
. | TRBJ1-5 | TRBV19 | . | CAIAGSGVQPQHF | TGTGCCATCGCCGGGTCAGGGGTACAGCCCCAGCATTTT
. | TRBJ1-2 | TRBV30 | . | CAWSVRAGYTF | TGTGCCTGGAGTGTTAGGGCTGGCTACACCTTC
. | TRBJ2-7 | TRBV7-3 | TRBD2 | CASSLNGGEEQYF | TGTGCCAGCAGCTTAAATGGGGGGGAAGAGCAGTACTTC
. | TRBJ2-5 | TRBV29-1 | . | CSVENPGETQYF | TGCAGCGTTGAAAACCCCGGGGAGACCCAGTACTTC
. | TRBJ2-1 | TRBV4-2 | . | CASSQGSYNEQFF | TGTGCCAGCAGCCAAGGGAGTTACAATGAGCAGTTCTTC
few | TRBJ1-5 | TRBV19 | . | CASNNAGYSNQPQHF | TGTGCCAGTAACAACGCAGGGTATAGCAATCAGCCCCAGCATTTT
. | TRBJ1-6 | TRBV5-4 | . | CASSLVDSPLHF | TGTGCCAGCAGCCTCGTGGACTCACCCCTCCACTTT
. | TRBJ1-3 | TRBV28 | . | CASFQGHGNTIYF | TGTGCCAGTTTTCAGGGTCATGGAAACACCATATATTTT
. | TRBJ2-3 | TRBV28 | TRBD2 | CASRGLAGGTDTQYF | TGTGCCAGCAGGGGACTAGCGGGGGGCACAGATACGCAGTATTTT
. | TRBJ1-3 | TRBV9 | TRBD1 | CASSVTGGAGNTIYF | TGTGCCAGCAGCGTTACAGGGGGCGCTGGAAACACCATATATTTT
. | TRBJ2-7 | TRBV19 | TRBD1 | CATETGGSYEQYF | TGTGCCACCGAGACAGGGGGCTCCTACGAGCAGTACTTC
once | TRBJ1-5 | TRBV4-3 | TRBD1 | CASSQDGGDRSNQPQHF | TGCGCCAGCAGCCAAGATGGAGGGGACAGGAGCAATCAGCCCCAGCATTTT
. | TRBJ1-2 | TRBV18 | . | CASSPDQVQRSGYTF | TGTGCCAGCTCACCAGATCAGGTCCAGAGAAGTGGCTACACCTTC
. | TRBJ2-5 | TRBV6-6 | TRBD1 | CASRQLAGGKGETQYF | TGTGCCAGCAGGCAGCTGGCAGGGGGCAAAGGAGAGACCCAGTACTTC
. | TRBJ1-1 | TRBV10-3 | . | CATANTEAFF | TGTGCCACGGCGAACACTGAAGCTTTCTTT
. | TRBJ1-2 | TRBV5-4 | TRBD1 | CASRLEDRGGQTDGYTF | TGTGCCAGCAGGCTGGAAGACAGGGGGGGACAGACGGATGGCTACACCTTC
. | TRBJ1-5 | TRBV28 | . | CASSFGRDNQPQHF | TGTGCCAGCAGTTTCGGACGAGACAATCAGCCCCAGCATTTT
. | TRBJ2-2 | TRBV7-3 | . | CASRKEPNTGELFF | TGTGCCAGCAGAAAAGAACCTAACACCGGGGAGCTGTTTTTT
. | TRBJ2-2 | TRBV7-9 | TRBD1 | CASSLGQDTGELFF | TGTGCCAGCAGCTTGGGACAGGACACCGGGGAGCTGTTTTTT
once | TRBJ2-7 | TRBV6-1 | . | CASSFSYEQYF | TGTGCCAGCAGTTTCAGCTACGAGCAGTACTTC
. | TRBJ2-3 | TRBV6-1 | . | CASSGGRLTSSTDTQYF | TGTGCCAGCAGTGGGGGGAGACTTACTTCTAGCACAGATACGCAGTATTTT
. | TRBJ2-1 | TRBV6-5 | TRBD2 | CASSYGRGAYYNEQFF | TGTGCCAGCAGTTACGGGCGGGGGGCCTACTACAATGAGCAGTTCTTC
few | TRBJ1-1 | TRBV30 | TRBD1 | CAWSVGGQADFF | TGTGCCTGGAGTGTAGGGGGACAGGCGGATTTCTTT
. | TRBJ2-5 | TRBV7-2 | TRBD1 | CASSFRGGRETQYF | TGTGCCAGCAGCTTTCGAGGGGGCCGGGAGACCCAGTACTTC
. | TRBJ2-5 | TRBV6-5 | TRBD2 | CASSSRTSSQETQYF | TGTGCCAGCAGTTCAAGGACTAGCAGCCAAGAGACCCAGTACTTC
. | TRBJ2-3 | TRBV6-1 | TRBD1 | CASSEVTGESDTQYF | TGTGCCAGCAGTGAAGTAACAGGGGAATCAGATACGCAGTATTTT
medium-sized | TRBJ2-7 | TRBV30 | . | CAWSTSGFYEQYF | TGTGCCTGGAGTACAAGCGGATTCTACGAGCAGTACTTC
. | TRBJ2-1 | TRBV29-1 | TRBD2 | CSVRLTASGVSSYNEQFF | TGCAGCGTAAGGTTAACCGCTAGCGGGGTTAGCTCCTACAATGAGCAGTTCTTC
. | TRBJ1-1 | TRBV6-5 | TRBD1 | CASTHDRVGIQAFF | TGTGCCAGCACCCACGACAGGGTAGGAATTCAAGCTTTCTTT
. | TRBJ2-7 | TRBV7-3 | . | CASMSPERYEQYF | TGTGCCAGCATGTCCCCCGAGCGCTACGAGCAGTACTTC
. | TRBJ1-4 | TRBV6-1 | . | CASSEVQGSVATNEKLFF | TGTGCCAGCAGTGAAGTGCAAGGCAGCGTTGCAACTAATGAAAAACTGTTTTTT
few | TRBJ2-3 | TRBV28 | TRBD2 | CASRGGLAGSSSTDTQYF | TGTGCCAGCAGGGGGGGACTAGCGGGGAGCTCTAGCACAGATACGCAGTATTTT
. | TRBJ1-6 | TRBV7-3 | . | CASSATGVDRNSPLHF | TGTGCCAGCAGCGCCACCGGAGTCGACAGAAATTCACCCCTCCACTTT
once | TRBJ2-3 | TRBV7-9 | TRBD1 | CASSFETGAVDTQYF | TGTGCCAGCAGCTTTGAGACAGGGGCGGTCGATACGCAGTATTTT
. | TRBJ1-5 | TRBV11-2 | . | CASSLQGSNQPQHF | TGTGCCAGCAGCTTACAGGGAAGCAATCAGCCCCAGCATTTT
. | TRBJ1-1 | TRBV10-3 | . | CAISGGQILLNTEAFF | TGTGCCATCAGTGGGGGGCAGATCCTTTTGAACACTGAAGCTTTCTTT
. | TRBJ2-1 | TRBV5-1 | . | CASSLTGTSSYNEQFF | TGCGCCAGCAGCTTGACAGGGACCAGCTCCTACAATGAGCAGTTCTTC
. | TRBJ1-5 | TRBV11-2 | . | CASSLTGYQPQHF | TGTGCCAGCAGCTTAACCGGGTACCAGCCCCAGCATTTT
. | TRBJ1-5 | TRBV6-1 | . | CASSEARYGGQPQHF | TGTGCCAGCAGTGAAGCGCGGTATGGGGGTCAGCCCCAGCATTTT
. | TRBJ1-2 | TRBV27 | . | CASSLGFRGGGYTF | TGTGCCAGCAGTTTAGGATTCAGGGGAGGAGGCTACACCTTC
. | TRBJ1-2 | TRBV28 | . | CASSRPKGTRIYTF | TGTGCCAGCAGTCGGCCCAAGGGGACTAGGATCTACACCTTC